This TCR beta chain came from a study of shared clonotypes between healthy human individuals. TCRdb keeps only in-frame clones here, not all; method: immunoSEQ multiplex PCR. The sample lists 2 million to 3 million clones, approximately 94% occurring once. Trimming left V 6 bases short and J 1 base short, with 10 bases between. The CDR3 runs to 13 residues. Germline V gene lookup returns CDR1 SGHRS and CDR2 YFSETQ. As to this clone: Its antigen is unknown.

Study outcomes and limitations: Only blood samples were collected, and tissue repertoires likely differ. Large depth notwithstanding, sorted-subset sequencing proved incomplete by rarefaction.

Sequenced material: naive CD4+ T cells sorted from blood. Stated subset: CD45RA+ positively selected. The clonotype was recovered from a man younger than 35 in good health. The V and J genes are TRBV5-1 and TRBJ1-1; D is perhaps TRBD1 (6 bases). CDR3 sequence (DNA): TGCGCCAGCACCGAACAGGGGAACACTGAAGCTTTCTTT. Amino acid sequence: CASTEQGNTEAFF.